This entry is about one T cell receptor beta chain. Other nucleotide sequences in the sample specify the same CDR3. Germline V gives CDR1 SGDLS, CDR2 YYNGEE. The V end lost 0 bases, the J end lost 5 bases, and 8 bases lay between the germline ends. The CDR3 length is 13 residues. Without sorting, samples used 75 million to 100 million PBMCs for genomic DNA. The data are from a study of shared clonotypes between healthy human individuals. In the original analysis: In the immunoSEQ data, sequences were junction-only and lacked quality scores, so filtering differed. Assay: immunoSEQ multiplex PCR; the TCRdb copy retains only in-frame clones and omits some. The V and J calls and clone size come from that table; D and trimming were worked out from the DNA. Of some 490,000 clones in the sample, 81% were seen once.

The material sequenced was PBMCs. The chain carries TRBV9 and TRBJ1-1; D might be TRBD1 (5 bases). The sequence was obtained from a woman in her 40s in good health. Some clones in this sample may be carry-over from other donors' samples. The CDR3 nucleotides are TGTGCCAGCAGCGTAGGGAGGGGTACTGAAGCTTTCTTT. Translation: CASSVGRGTEAFF.